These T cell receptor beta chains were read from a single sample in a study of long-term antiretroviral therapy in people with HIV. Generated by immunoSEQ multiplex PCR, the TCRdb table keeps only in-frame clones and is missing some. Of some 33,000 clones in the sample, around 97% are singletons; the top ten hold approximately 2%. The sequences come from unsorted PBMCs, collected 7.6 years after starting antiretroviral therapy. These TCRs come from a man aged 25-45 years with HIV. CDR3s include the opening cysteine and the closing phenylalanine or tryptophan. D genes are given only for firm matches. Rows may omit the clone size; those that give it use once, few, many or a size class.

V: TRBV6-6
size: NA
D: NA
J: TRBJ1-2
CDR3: CATPASGLNGYTF
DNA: TGTGCCACCCCTGCGAGCGGGCTGAATGGCTACACCTTC

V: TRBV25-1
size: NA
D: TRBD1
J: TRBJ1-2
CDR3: CASSRTLSTGEDYGYTF
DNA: TGTGCCAGCAGCCGCACCCTCTCGACAGGGGAGGACTATGGCTACACCTTC

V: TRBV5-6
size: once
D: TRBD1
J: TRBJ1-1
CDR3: CASSFGTGSTEAFF
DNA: TGTGCCAGCAGCTTCGGGACAGGGAGTACTGAAGCTTTCTTT

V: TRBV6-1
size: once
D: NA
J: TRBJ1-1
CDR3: CASSPGKAEAFF
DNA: TGTGCCAGCAGTCCTGGAAAGGCTGAAGCTTTCTTT

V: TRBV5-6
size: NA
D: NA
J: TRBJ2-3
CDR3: CASSLEGGTQYF
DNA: TGTGCCAGCAGCTTGGAAGGCGGTACGCAGTATTTT

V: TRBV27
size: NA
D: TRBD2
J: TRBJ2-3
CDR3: CASSLTSGGQSTDTQYF
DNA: TGTGCCAGCAGTTTGACTAGCGGGGGGCAAAGCACAGATACGCAGTATTTT

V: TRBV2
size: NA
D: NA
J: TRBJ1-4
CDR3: CASSEETDKPDHLATNEKLFF
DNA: TGTGCCAGCAGTGAGGAGACTGACAAGCCGGATCATCTTGCAACTAATGAAAAACTGTTTTTT

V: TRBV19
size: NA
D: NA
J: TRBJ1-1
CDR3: CASSIRMWGEAFF
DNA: TGTGCCAGTAGTATAAGAATGTGGGGGGAGGCTTTCTTT

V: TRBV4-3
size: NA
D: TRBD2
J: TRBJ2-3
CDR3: CASSQESAGGSTDTQYF
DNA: TGCGCCAGCAGCCAAGAGAGCGCGGGGGGGAGCACAGATACGCAGTATTTT

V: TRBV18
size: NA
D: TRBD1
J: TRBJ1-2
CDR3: CASSPADRAGTGYTF
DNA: TGTGCCAGCTCACCGGCGGACAGGGCGGGAACGGGCTACACCTTC

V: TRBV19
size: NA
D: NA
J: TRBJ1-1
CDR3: CASSITPGAEAFF
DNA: TGTGCCAGTAGTATAACCCCTGGGGCTGAAGCTTTCTTT

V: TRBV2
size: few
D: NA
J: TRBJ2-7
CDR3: CASRLVGDQEQYF
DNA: TGTGCCAGCAGATTAGTGGGGGATCAGGAGCAGTACTTC

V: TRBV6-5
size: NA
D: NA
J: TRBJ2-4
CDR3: CASSSSLIGDIQYF
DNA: TGTGCCAGCAGTTCTAGTCTGATTGGGGACATTCAGTACTTC

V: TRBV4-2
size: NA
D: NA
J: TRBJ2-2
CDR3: CASSQDGAWELFF
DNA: TGTGCCAGCAGCCAAGACGGTGCCTGGGAGCTGTTTTTT

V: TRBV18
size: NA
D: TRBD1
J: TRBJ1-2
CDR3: CASSPIPGQAGYTF
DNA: TGTGCCAGCTCACCTATCCCGGGACAGGCTGGCTACACCTTC

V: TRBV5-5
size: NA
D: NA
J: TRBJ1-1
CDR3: CASSLAGVPIDNTEAFF
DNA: TGTGCCAGCAGCTTGGCAGGGGTGCCAATAGATAACACTGAAGCTTTCTTT

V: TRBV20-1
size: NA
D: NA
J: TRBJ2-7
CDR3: CSAGGNYEQYF
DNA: TGCAGTGCTGGGGGGAACTACGAGCAGTACTTC

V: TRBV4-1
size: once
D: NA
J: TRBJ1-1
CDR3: CASSQEQGIPEAFF
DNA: TGCGCCAGCAGCCAAGAGCAGGGGATCCCTGAAGCTTTCTTT

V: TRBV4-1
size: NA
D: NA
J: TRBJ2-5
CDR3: CASSPLYGVYRETQYF
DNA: TGCGCCAGCAGCCCTCTGTACGGGGTTTATCGGGAGACCCAGTACTTC

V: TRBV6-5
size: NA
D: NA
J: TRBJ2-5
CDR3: CASSYSRDAVTQYF
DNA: TGTGCCAGCAGTTACTCGCGGGACGCTGTGACCCAGTACTTC

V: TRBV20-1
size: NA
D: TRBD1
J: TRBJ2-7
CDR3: CSAGTGREQYF
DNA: TGCAGTGCCGGGACAGGGCGCGAGCAGTACTTC

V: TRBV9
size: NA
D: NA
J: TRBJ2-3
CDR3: CASSVVPSGPAITDTQYF
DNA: TGTGCCAGCAGCGTAGTCCCCTCGGGCCCCGCGATCACAGATACGCAGTATTTT

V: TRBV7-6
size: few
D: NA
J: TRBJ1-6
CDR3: CASSQGNNSPLHF
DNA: TGTGCCAGCAGCCAGGGGAATAATTCACCCCTCCACTTT

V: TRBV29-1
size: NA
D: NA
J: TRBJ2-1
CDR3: CSVRTYNEQFF
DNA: TGCAGCGTTCGAACTTACAATGAGCAGTTCTTC